This T cell receptor beta chain derives from a study of OX40 agonist ivuxolimab in advanced cancers. Background on the study: One hepatocellular carcinoma and a couple of cutaneous melanoma patients partially responded. Study conclusions and caveats: Expanded clones were, on average, more numerous in CD8+ T cells than in CD4+. Low normalized T-cell clonal expansion also characterized some of the nonresponders.

Repertoires were generated with immunoSEQ multiplex PCR, while TCRdb's copy carries only in-frame clones and drops some. The sample lists tens of thousands of clones, more than 85% occurring once. Remarks on this clone: What it binds is not known.

Germline V CDR1 and CDR2: KGHSH, LQKENI. The CDR3 length is 15 residues. V gave up 6 bases and J gave up 4 bases, with 18 bases separating them. This sequence originates from an adult with an advanced solid tumor such as melanoma, head and neck, liver or kidney cancer. The chain uses TRBV18 and TRBJ1-1, with a weak D call TRBD1 (5 bases). Sequencing used CD4+ or CD8+ T cells sorted from blood, obtained in a trial of the OX40 agonist ivuxolimab. CDR3 sequence: CASSPIGGGGTEAFF. CDR3 DNA: TGTGCCAGCTCGCCCATCGGGGGAGGCGGCACTGAAGCTTTCTTT.